This is a list of T cell receptor beta chains from one sample in a study of shared clonotypes between healthy human individuals. Assay: immunoSEQ multiplex PCR; the TCRdb copy retains only in-frame clones and omits some. The top ten hold approximately 0.13% of the sample, which has millions of clones, about 95% seen once. Sequencing was performed on naive CD4+ T cells sorted from blood. The receptors shown here come from a man between 18 and 29 years old in good health. The CDR3 runs from the conserved cysteine through the conserved F or W. Fields, in order: V gene, clone size, J gene, D gene, CDR3 protein, CDR3 DNA. The D gene is left open where the match is weak. Clone size appears in some rows only: once, few, many, or a class for an expanded clone.

TRBV6-1,.,TRBJ1-2,.,CASSEGPGPRNYGYTF,TGTGCCAGCAGTGAAGGGCCCGGGCCAAGGAACTATGGCTACACCTTC
TRBV11-2,.,TRBJ1-5,.,CASSLGSGVSNQPQHF,TGTGCCAGCAGCTTAGGGTCGGGGGTTAGCAATCAGCCCCAGCATTTT
TRBV15,.,TRBJ2-7,.,CATLFPQDLYEQYF,TGTGCCACCCTCTTCCCCCAGGACCTCTACGAGCAGTACTTC
TRBV5-1,.,TRBJ2-7,.,CASSLGPSGDEQYF,TGCGCCAGCAGCTTGGGCCCATCAGGGGACGAGCAGTACTTC
TRBV10-3,.,TRBJ2-2,TRBD2,CAIRDGLAATGELFF,TGTGCCATCAGGGATGGACTAGCGGCTACCGGGGAGCTGTTTTTT
TRBV14,.,TRBJ1-3,.,CASSLNLGRIYF,TGTGCCAGCAGCCTAAACCTGGGACGGATATATTTT
TRBV11-3,.,TRBJ1-2,TRBD1,CASSLGVFRGSNYGYTF,TGTGCCAGCAGCTTAGGTGTTTTCAGGGGGAGCAACTATGGCTACACCTTC
TRBV30,.,TRBJ1-1,TRBD1,CAYHRGLTEAFF,TGTGCCTACCACAGGGGATTGACTGAAGCTTTCTTT
TRBV10-3,.,TRBJ1-1,.,CAIRIQGLNTEAFF,TGTGCCATCAGGATACAGGGACTGAACACTGAAGCTTTCTTT
TRBV4-1,once,TRBJ1-2,.,CASSPLVGGGYTF,TGCGCCAGCAGCCCCCTGGTGGGGGGTGGCTACACCTTC
TRBV19,.,TRBJ2-5,TRBD2,CARIGTSVETQYF,TGTGCCAGGATAGGGACTAGCGTGGAGACCCAGTACTTC
TRBV29-1,.,TRBJ2-2,.,CSARRGAGPGELFF,TGCAGCGCCCGACGTGGGGCCGGGCCCGGGGAGCTGTTTTTT
TRBV9,.,TRBJ1-1,.,CASSVGLQEVNTEAFF,TGTGCCAGCAGCGTAGGGCTTCAGGAGGTGAACACTGAAGCTTTCTTT
TRBV4-3,.,TRBJ2-7,TRBD1,CASSPVMGQGREQYF,TGCGCCAGCAGCCCCGTTATGGGACAGGGGCGCGAGCAGTACTTC
TRBV7-2,.,TRBJ1-1,.,CASSLGIKGGIKGAFF,TGTGCCAGCAGCTTAGGAATCAAGGGAGGGATAAAGGGAGCTTTCTTT
TRBV4-1,.,TRBJ1-2,.,CASSHFDRSDHYGYTF,TGCGCCAGCAGCCATTTCGACAGGAGTGATCACTATGGCTACACCTTC
TRBV7-2,.,TRBJ1-1,.,CASSLGEGRLNTEAFF,TGTGCCAGCTCATTAGGGGAGGGGAGATTGAACACTGAAGCTTTCTTT
TRBV13,.,TRBJ1-2,.,CASSSTEQGYGYTF,TGTGCCAGCAGCTCGACCGAGCAGGGCTATGGCTACACCTTC
TRBV5-4,.,TRBJ1-2,TRBD1,CASSAGQGPSYGYTF,TGTGCCAGCAGCGCCGGACAGGGGCCTTCCTATGGCTACACCTTC
TRBV7-3,.,TRBJ2-3,TRBD2,CASSPSGGANTQYF,TGTGCCAGCAGCCCTAGCGGGGGGGCCAATACGCAGTATTTT
TRBV14,.,TRBJ1-1,.,CASSQDLLNTEAFF,TGTGCCAGCAGCCAAGATTTACTGAACACTGAAGCTTTCTTT
TRBV2,once,TRBJ1-5,.,CASSEAGPQGPQHF,TGTGCCAGCAGTGAAGCAGGACCCCAAGGGCCCCAGCATTTT
TRBV19,.,TRBJ1-1,.,CASRRQGPMNTEAFF,TGTGCCAGTAGAAGGCAGGGCCCCATGAACACTGAAGCTTTCTTT
TRBV2,.,TRBJ2-5,.,CASGPTGFQETQYF,TGTGCCAGCGGACCTACAGGGTTCCAAGAGACCCAGTACTTC
TRBV5-6,few,TRBJ2-1,TRBD1,CASSYPGKGANEQFF,TGTGCCAGCAGCTACCCGGGTAAGGGGGCCAATGAGCAGTTCTTC
TRBV6-8,.,TRBJ2-7,.,CASSPIPPRDEQYF,TGTGCCAGCAGTCCCATCCCACCTCGGGACGAGCAGTACTTC
TRBV7-9,.,TRBJ2-1,.,CASSLAQVNNEQFF,TGTGCCAGCAGCTTGGCTCAGGTCAACAATGAGCAGTTCTTC
TRBV30,.,TRBJ1-2,.,CAWSQQGAYGYTF,TGTGCCTGGAGTCAACAGGGCGCCTATGGCTACACCTTC
TRBV18,.,TRBJ2-4,.,CASSPPLQGLTTKNIQYF,TGTGCCAGCTCACCACCGTTGCAGGGATTGACTACCAAAAACATTCAGTACTTC
TRBV28,.,TRBJ1-3,.,CASSPSAFQENTIYF,TGTGCCAGCAGCCCCTCAGCGTTTCAGGAAAACACCATATATTTT
TRBV7-6,.,TRBJ2-2,TRBD2,CASSSTSGSTGELFF,TGTGCCAGCAGCTCGACTAGCGGGAGCACCGGGGAGCTGTTTTTT
TRBV21-1,.,TRBJ2-1,.,CASSITHPGGFRNEQFF,TGTGCCAGCAGCATCACTCATCCAGGGGGCTTTCGCAATGAGCAGTTCTTC